The 21 T cell receptor beta chains listed next were all sequenced from one sample in a study of T cell repertoires in cytomegalovirus infection. Their antigens remain unidentified. TCRdb re-derived calls from the reads in MiXCR, one entry per CDR3 protein. The table records 370,000 or so distinct CDR3 sequences, roughly 34% of them present only once. The starting material was cultured PBMCs, obtained from culture after CMV antigen stimulation. These receptors all come from a human donor in good health (CMV status not recorded). Some clones in this sample may be carry-over from other donors' samples.

The rearrangement joins TRBV30 to TRBJ2-1, with D unresolved. Looked up from germline, CDR1 is GTSNPN and CDR2 is SVGIG (reference sequence). There are 12 residues in the CDR3. Trimming cost V 4 bases and J 6 bases, with 10 bases left between them. The CDR3 spells CAWNRQINEQFF. As DNA, the CDR3 is TGTGCCTGGAATCGGCAGATCAATGAGCAGTTCTTC.

This clonotype was detected only a few times. This chain connects TRBV11-2 to TRBJ2-7; unclear D gene. This CDR3 has 14 amino acids. Germline CDR1 SGHAT, CDR2 FQNNGV. The V end lost 5 bases, the J end lost 6 bases, and 17 bases lay between the germline ends. The CDR3 nucleotides read TGTGCCAGCAGCCGAGCTTCCGCAGCTGCCGAGCAGTACTTC. Its protein product is CASSRASAAAEQYF.

The sample holds a few counts of this clonotype. The chain joins TRBV28 to TRBJ2-7, with D maybe TRBD1 (6 bases). The CDR3 loop spans 12 amino acids. The germline V and J ends were trimmed by 8 bases and 4 bases, with 12 bases remaining between them. Per germline, CDR1 MDHEN and CDR2 SYDVKM. DNA of the CDR3: TGTGCCAGCGGTCCAGGGGTATACGAGCAGTACTTC. It encodes CASGPGVYEQYF.

The count of this clonotype is one. The chain employs TRBV11-1 and TRBJ2-7; 8 nucleotides line up with TRBD2. After removal of 5 bases from V and 5 bases from J, the junction contained 8 bases not matched to a gene. In germline, CDR1 is SGHAT, CDR2 FQDESV (reference sequence). The CDR3 sequence is 14 residues long. The chain's CDR3 is CASSPRLAFDEQYF. CDR3 bases: TGTGCCAGCAGCCCCCGACTAGCGTTTGACGAGCAGTACTTC. The whole variable domain, remainder taken from reference TRBV11-1 and TRBJ2-7, is EAEVAQSPRYKITEKSQAVAFWCDPISGHATLYWYRQILGQGPELLVQFQDESVVDDSQLPKDRFSAERLKGVDSTLKIQPAELGDSAMYLCASSPRLAFDEQYFGPGTRLTVT.

This clonotype was seen at least ten times. The rearrangement uses TRBV7-2 and TRBJ1-2; D call uncertain. This CDR3 spans 15 amino acids. V was trimmed by 5 bases and J by 4 bases, leaving 17 bases between them. Germline V CDR1 and CDR2: SGHTA, FQGNSA. The CDR3 region has the DNA TGTGCCAGCAGCCGGTATTCGCCGGACGGCTATGGCTACACCTTC. This encodes CASSRYSPDGYGYTF.

This clonotype has just a few counts. This chain links TRBV7-2 with TRBJ1-1; D may be TRBD1 (5 bases). Germline CDR1 reads SGHTA; CDR2 reads FQGNSA. This CDR3 has 15 amino acids. V lost 2 bases, J lost 1 base, and 11 bases lay in between. This chain's CDR3 is CASSLQTAWNTEAFF. The CDR3 coding sequence is TGTGCCAGCAGCTTACAGACAGCTTGGAACACTGAAGCTTTCTTT.

The V call is TRBV24-1, the J call TRBJ2-3; D is possibly TRBD1 (6 bases). The CDR3 loop spans 17 amino acids. Germline V gene sequence: CDR1 KGHDR, CDR2 SFDVKD. The V gene lost 0 bases and the J gene lost 2 bases, with 14 bases spanning the gap. The CDR3 spells CATSDLQGQTFTDTQYF. CDR3 coding DNA: TGTGCCACCAGTGATTTGCAGGGGCAGACTTTCACAGATACGCAGTATTTT.

This chain uses TRBV6-2 or TRBV6-3 with TRBJ2-7, with 7 bases matching TRBD2. Losses at the gene ends were 4 bases for V and 2 bases for J; bases not matched to a gene: 8. Germline V lookup: CDR1 MNHEY, CDR2 SVGEGT. This CDR3 region has 15 residues. CDR3 DNA: TGTGCCAGCAGTTCTTGGGCCCGGGAGGCCTACGAGCAGTACTTC. Translation gives CASSSWAREAYEQYF.

This clonotype was counted only a few times. The V call is TRBV4-1, the J call TRBJ2-7, with TRBD2 matching 7 bases. CDR3 length equals 16 residues. Germline CDR1 is MGHRA and CDR2 is YSYEKL. Unmatched junction bases numbered 7, after V lost 0 bases and J lost 2 bases. Here the CDR3 DNA reads TGCGCCAGCAGCCAAGATGGGGGACTACGTGCCTACGAGCAGTACTTC. It codes for CASSQDGGLRAYEQYF.

V usage is TRBV10-3 and J usage is TRBJ1-5, with TRBD1 identical over 7 bases. CDR1 and CDR2 from the germline V gene are ENHRY and SYGVKD. V lost 6 bases and J lost 0; bases outside the gene matches: 5. The CDR3 length is 15 residues. This chain's CDR3 is CAISPGQNSNQPQHF. CDR3 nucleotide sequence: TGTGCCATCAGCCCGGGACAGAATAGCAATCAGCCCCAGCATTTT.

This chain connects TRBV7-2 to TRBJ2-3; D unclear. This CDR3 region has 14 residues. Germline V lookup: CDR1 SGHTA, CDR2 FQGNSA. The V end was cut by 4 bases, the J end by 0 bases, with 8 bases between. The CDR3 here is CASSSIGSTDTQYF. DNA for the CDR3: TGTGCCAGCAGCTCAATAGGAAGCACAGATACGCAGTATTTT.

The V gene is TRBV20-1, the J gene TRBJ1-2; 8 nucleotides align to TRBD1. Germline V gene lookup returns CDR1 DFQATT and CDR2 SNEGSKA (reference sequence). Unmatched junction bases numbered 4, after V lost 3 bases and J lost 1 base. The CDR3 sequence is 14 residues long. The DNA of the CDR3 is TGCAGTGCTAGCCTGGACAGGGTTAACTATGGCTACACCTTC. It specifies CSASLDRVNYGYTF.

This clonotype was seen a handful of times. The chain is built from TRBV19 and TRBJ2-2; D might be TRBD2 (6 bases). CDR3 length: 13 amino acids. With 4 bases removed from V and 5 bases from J, the gap between germline ends came to 8 bases. The germline V gene encodes CDR1 LNHDA and CDR2 SQIVND (reference sequence). This chain's CDR3 is CASSKGGTGELFF. CDR3 bases: TGTGCCAGTAGTAAAGGAGGGACCGGGGAGCTGTTTTTT.

This rearrangement joins TRBV7-2 to TRBJ2-7; D gene ambiguous. V lost 2 bases, J lost 6 bases, and 8 bases lay in between. Germline assignment: CDR1 SGHTA and CDR2 FQGNSA. The CDR3 loop spans 12 amino acids. The CDR3 sequence: CASSLLFGEQYV. The CDR3 DNA follows: TGTGCCAGCAGCTTACTATTTGGCGAGCAGTACGTC.

This sequence joins TRBV30 and TRBJ1-1; perhaps TRBD1 as D (5 bases). Germline-derived CDR1 and CDR2 are GTSNPN and SVGIG (reference sequence). CDR3 size: 13 residues. The V and J ends lost 7 bases and 2 bases respectively, with 14 bases between them. The CDR3 sequence is CALQGAENTEAFF. The CDR3 region has the DNA TGTGCCTTACAAGGGGCGGAAAACACTGAAGCTTTCTTT.

This clonotype appeared a few times. The J gene is TRBJ1-5, the V gene TRBV12-3 or TRBV12-4; D perhaps matches TRBD1 (5 bases). CDR3 size: 15 residues. Trimming took 6 bases from V and 0 from J, leaving 12 bases between them. CDR3 amino acids: CASSPYRYSNQPQHF. CDR3 in DNA: TGTGCCAGCAGCCCCTACAGGTATAGCAATCAGCCCCAGCATTTT.

In this sample, this clonotype turned up once. The chain couples TRBV6-6 to TRBJ1-1; tentatively, D is TRBD1 (6 bases). The V end was cut by 6 bases, the J end by 6 bases, with 14 bases between. This CDR3 spans 13 amino acids. Germline lookup yields CDR1 MNHNY and CDR2 SVGAGI (reference sequence). CDR3 coding DNA: TGTGCCAGCAGAAAAGACAGGAGGGCTGAAGCTTTCTTT. Protein product: CASRKDRRAEAFF.

This clonotype was picked up many times. The chain employs TRBV24-1 and TRBJ2-2; 9 nucleotides agree with TRBD2. J was trimmed by 2 bases and V by 5 bases; bases with no gene match: 8. Germline-derived CDR1 and CDR2 are KGHDR and SFDVKD. The CDR3 has 17 amino acids. CDR3 DNA: TGTGCCACCAGTGGTATAAGCGGGAGGATTAACACCGGGGAGCTGTTTTTT. Its protein product is CATSGISGRINTGELFF.

J is TRBJ2-7 and V is TRBV5-5, with 15 bases identical to TRBD2. CDR1 SGHKS and CDR2 YYEKEE come from the germline V gene (reference sequence). The CDR3 is made up of 15 amino acids. V was pared by 3 bases and J by 6 bases, with 4 bases of the junction left unmatched. The CDR3 protein is CASSWGLAGGGEQYF. Written as DNA, the CDR3 is TGTGCCAGCAGCTGGGGACTAGCGGGAGGCGGCGAGCAGTACTTC.

This clonotype was detected a few times. The chain is built from TRBV11-3 and TRBJ2-1; D is possibly TRBD1 or TRBD2 (5 bases each). CDR1 is SGHNT and CDR2 is YENEEA in the germline V gene. V was pared by 0 bases and J by 7 bases, with 13 bases between. The CDR3 consists of 15 residues. The CDR3 protein is CASSLDSGRSNEQFF. As DNA, the CDR3 is TGTGCCAGCAGCTTAGATTCGGGGCGCTCAAATGAGCAGTTCTTC.

The chain recombines TRBV28 with TRBJ2-1, with 14 bases identical to TRBD2. The length of the CDR3 is 19 residues. J was trimmed by 4 bases and V by 4 bases; bases with no gene match: 12. CDR1 and CDR2 from the germline V gene are MDHEN and SYDVKM. The CDR3 is CASSSPGLAGVTGYNEQFF. CDR3 coding DNA: TGTGCCAGCAGTTCTCCGGGACTAGCGGGAGTAACGGGTTACAATGAGCAGTTCTTC. Based on the CDR3 plus reference TRBV28 and TRBJ2-1, the full variable domain is DVKVTQSSRYLVKRTGEKVFLECVQDMDHENMFWYRQDPGLGLRLIYFSYDVKMKEKGDIPEGYSVSREKKERFSLILESASTNQTSMYLCASSSPGLAGVTGYNEQFFGPGTRLTVL.